This TCR beta chain derives from a study of identical twins. This clonotype was recorded at least ten times. TCRdb analysed the 5' RACE reads with MiXCR anew, one entry per CDR3 protein. The sample includes roughly 720,000 distinct CDR3 sequences, approximately 18% of them seen just once. Separately, the same data were catalogued under a study of T cells expressing NK-cell markers. That work contributes: It was from sorted CD3+CD56+NKG2C+, CD3+CD56+NKG2C- and CD3+CD56-NKG2C+ T cells that TCR beta repertoires came. Among CD8+ T cells from over 5 donors, dominant NKG2C+ clonotypes accounted for about 1.0-7.0%. For four donors, these clonotypes were likewise the leading ones in the CD3+CD56-NKG2C+ fraction.

The sequenced sample was PBMCs. This clonotype was sampled from a young woman in good health.

The CDR3 reads CASGRGRSDTQYF. The CDR3 nucleotides are TGTGCCAGCGGGAGGGGGAGATCAGATACGCAGTATTTT. The genes are TRBV27 and TRBJ2-3; TRBD2 is a possible D gene (7 bases). The CDR3 runs to 13 residues. Trimming removed 8 bases at V and 4 bases at J, with 13 bases between. Germline CDR1 reads MNHEY; CDR2 reads SMNVEV (reference sequence).